The next 2 T cell receptor beta chains were all read from a single sample in a study of graft-versus-host responses after intestinal transplantation. Assay: immunoSEQ multiplex PCR; the TCRdb copy retains only in-frame clones and omits some. The sample carries more than 45,000 clones, 90% to 95% recorded once. Sequenced material: PBMCs, taken roughly 120 days after intestinal transplantation. These TCRs come from a human patient who received an intestinal transplant, so some T cells may come from the graft donor.

Only one count was recorded for this clone. The chain combines TRBV2 with TRBJ2-3, with TRBD2 matching 10 bases. The junction had 11 bases not matched to a gene; V was cut back by 6 bases and J by 5 bases. Germline V gene lookup returns CDR1 SNHLY and CDR2 FYNNEI. The CDR3 is 16 residues long. The CDR3 DNA sequence: TGTGCCAGCAGCGTCCCAGCGGGAGGGCCGCGAGATACGCAGTATTTT. Translating gives CASSVPAGGPRDTQYF.

This rearrangement joins TRBV19 to TRBJ2-6; no definite D call. Trimming left V 1 base short and J 4 bases short, with 8 bases between. Germline values: CDR1 LNHDA, CDR2 SQIVND (reference sequence). The CDR3 has 15 residues. The CDR3 loop is CASSIARTGANVLTF. DNA for the CDR3: TGTGCCAGTAGTATAGCCCGTACCGGGGCCAACGTCCTGACTTTC. The variable domain in full, with the rest retrieved from reference TRBV19 and TRBJ2-6, is DGGITQSPKYLFRKEGQNVTLSCEQNLNHDAMYWYRQDPGQGLRLIYYSQIVNDFQKGDIAEGYSVSREKKESFPLTVTSAQKNPTAFYLCASSIARTGANVLTFGAGSRLTVL.